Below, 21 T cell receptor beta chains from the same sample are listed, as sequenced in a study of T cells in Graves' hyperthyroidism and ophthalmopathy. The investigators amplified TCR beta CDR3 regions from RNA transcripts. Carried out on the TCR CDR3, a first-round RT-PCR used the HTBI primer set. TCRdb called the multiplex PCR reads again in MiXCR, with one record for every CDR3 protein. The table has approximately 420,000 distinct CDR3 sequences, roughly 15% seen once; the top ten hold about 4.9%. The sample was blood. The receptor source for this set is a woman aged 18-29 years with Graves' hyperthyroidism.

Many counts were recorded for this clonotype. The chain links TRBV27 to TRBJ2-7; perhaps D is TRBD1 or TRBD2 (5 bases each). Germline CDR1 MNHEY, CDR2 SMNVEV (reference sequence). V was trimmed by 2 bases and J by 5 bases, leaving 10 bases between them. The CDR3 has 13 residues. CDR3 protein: CASSLKLGDEQYF. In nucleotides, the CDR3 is TGTGCCAGCAGTTTAAAACTGGGGGACGAGCAGTACTTC.

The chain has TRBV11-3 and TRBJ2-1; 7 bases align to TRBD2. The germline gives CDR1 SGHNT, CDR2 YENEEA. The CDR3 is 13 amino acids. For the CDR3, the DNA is TGTACCCTTCGGGGGGTTTCCTACAATGAGCAGTTCTTC. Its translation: CTLRGVSYNEQFF.

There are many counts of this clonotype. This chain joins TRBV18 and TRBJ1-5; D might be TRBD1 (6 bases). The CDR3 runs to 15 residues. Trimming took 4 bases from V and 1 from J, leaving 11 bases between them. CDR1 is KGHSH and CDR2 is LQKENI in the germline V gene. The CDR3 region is CASSLTQGSNQPQHF. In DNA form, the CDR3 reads TGTGCCAGCTCACTCACACAGGGAAGCAATCAGCCCCAGCATTTT.

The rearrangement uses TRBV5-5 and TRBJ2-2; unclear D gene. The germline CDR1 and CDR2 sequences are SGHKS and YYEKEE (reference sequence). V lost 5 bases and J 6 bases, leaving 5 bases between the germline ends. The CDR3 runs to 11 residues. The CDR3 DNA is TGTGCCAGCAGTAGGTCCGGGGAGCTGTTTTTT. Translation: CASSRSGELFF.

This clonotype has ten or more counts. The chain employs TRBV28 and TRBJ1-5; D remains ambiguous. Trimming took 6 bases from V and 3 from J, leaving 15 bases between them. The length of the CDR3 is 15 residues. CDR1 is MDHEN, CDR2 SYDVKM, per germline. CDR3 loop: CASRNEGPDNQPQHF. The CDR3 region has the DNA TGTGCCAGCAGAAATGAAGGGCCGGACAATCAGCCCCAGCATTTT. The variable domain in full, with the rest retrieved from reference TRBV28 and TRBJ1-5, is DVKVTQSSRYLVKRTGEKVFLECVQDMDHENMFWYRQDPGLGLRLIYFSYDVKMKEKGDIPEGYSVSREKKERFSLILESASTNQTSMYLCASRNEGPDNQPQHFGDGTRLSIL.

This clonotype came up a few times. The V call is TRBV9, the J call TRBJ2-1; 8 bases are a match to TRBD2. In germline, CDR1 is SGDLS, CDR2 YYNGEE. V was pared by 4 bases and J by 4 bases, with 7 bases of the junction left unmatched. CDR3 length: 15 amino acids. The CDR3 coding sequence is TGTGCCAGCAGCTATCTAGCGGGCGGTTACAATGAGCAGTTCTTC. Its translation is CASSYLAGGYNEQFF.

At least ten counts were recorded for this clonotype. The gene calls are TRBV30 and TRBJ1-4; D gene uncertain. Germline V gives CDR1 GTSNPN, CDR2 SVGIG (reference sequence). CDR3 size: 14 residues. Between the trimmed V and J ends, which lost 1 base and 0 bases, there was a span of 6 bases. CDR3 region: CAWSGVATNEKLFF. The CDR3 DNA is TGTGCCTGGAGTGGGGTTGCAACTAATGAAAAACTGTTTTTT. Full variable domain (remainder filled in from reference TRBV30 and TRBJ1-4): SQTIHQWPATLVQPVGSPLSLECTVEGTSNPNLYWYRQAAGRGLQLLFYSVGIGQISSEVPQNLSASRPQDRQFILSSKKLLLSDSGFYLCAWSGVATNEKLFFGSGTQLSVL.

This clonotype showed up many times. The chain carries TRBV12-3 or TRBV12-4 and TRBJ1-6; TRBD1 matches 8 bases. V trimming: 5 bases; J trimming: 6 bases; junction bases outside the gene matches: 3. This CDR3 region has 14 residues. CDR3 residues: CASSRGQVNSPLHF. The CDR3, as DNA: TGTGCCAGCAGTCGGGGACAGGTTAATTCACCCCTCCACTTT.

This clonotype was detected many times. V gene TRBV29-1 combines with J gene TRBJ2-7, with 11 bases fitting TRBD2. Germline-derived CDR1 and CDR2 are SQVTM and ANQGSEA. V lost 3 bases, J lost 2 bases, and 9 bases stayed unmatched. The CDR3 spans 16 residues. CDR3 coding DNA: TGCAGCGTTGATGGAGTCGGGACTAGCGGACCCTACGAGCAGTACTTC. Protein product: CSVDGVGTSGPYEQYF.

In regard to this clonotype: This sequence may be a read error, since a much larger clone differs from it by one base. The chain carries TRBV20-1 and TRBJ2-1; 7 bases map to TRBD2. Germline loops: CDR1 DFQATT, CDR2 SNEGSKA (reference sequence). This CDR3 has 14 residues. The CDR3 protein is CCASGLAEANEQFF. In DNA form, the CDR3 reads TGCTGTGCTAGTGGGCTAGCGGAAGCCAATGAGCAGTTCTTC.

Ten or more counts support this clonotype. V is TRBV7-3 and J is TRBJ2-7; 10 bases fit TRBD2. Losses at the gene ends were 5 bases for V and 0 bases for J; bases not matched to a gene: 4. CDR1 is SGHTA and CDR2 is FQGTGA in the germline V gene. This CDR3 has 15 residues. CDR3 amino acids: CASSVSGRASYEQYF. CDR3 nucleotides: TGTGCCAGCAGCGTAAGCGGGAGGGCCTCCTACGAGCAGTACTTC.

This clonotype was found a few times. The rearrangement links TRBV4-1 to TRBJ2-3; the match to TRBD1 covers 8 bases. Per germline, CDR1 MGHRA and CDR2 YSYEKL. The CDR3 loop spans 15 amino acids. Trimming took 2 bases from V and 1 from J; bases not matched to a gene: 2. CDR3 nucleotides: TGCGCCAGCAGCCAACCGACAGGGGGCACAGATACGCAGTATTTT. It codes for CASSQPTGGTDTQYF.

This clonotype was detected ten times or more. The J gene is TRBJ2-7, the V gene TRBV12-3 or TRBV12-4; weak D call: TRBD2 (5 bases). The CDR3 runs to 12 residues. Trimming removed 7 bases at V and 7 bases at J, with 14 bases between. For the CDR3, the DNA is TGTGCCAGCACCTTTACCGGGATTGAGCAGTACTTC. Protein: CASTFTGIEQYF.

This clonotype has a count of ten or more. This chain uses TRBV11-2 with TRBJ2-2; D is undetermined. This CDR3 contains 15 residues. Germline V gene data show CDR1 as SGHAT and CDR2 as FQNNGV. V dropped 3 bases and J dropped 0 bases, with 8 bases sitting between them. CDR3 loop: CASSFLSANTGELFF. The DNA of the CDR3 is TGTGCCAGCAGCTTTTTATCAGCGAACACCGGGGAGCTGTTTTTT.

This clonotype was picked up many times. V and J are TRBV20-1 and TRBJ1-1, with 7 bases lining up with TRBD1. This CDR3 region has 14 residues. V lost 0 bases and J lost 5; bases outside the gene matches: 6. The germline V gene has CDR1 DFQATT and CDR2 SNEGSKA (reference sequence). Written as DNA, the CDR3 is TGCAGTGCTAGAGAAGAGGGGGCAAGGACTGAAGCTTTCTTT. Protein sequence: CSAREEGARTEAFF.

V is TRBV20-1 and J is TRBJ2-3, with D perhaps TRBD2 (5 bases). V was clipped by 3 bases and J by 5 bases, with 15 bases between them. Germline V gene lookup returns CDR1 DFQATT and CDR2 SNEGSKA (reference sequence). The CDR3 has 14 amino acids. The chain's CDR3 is CSARGGSRLDTQYF. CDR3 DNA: TGCAGTGCTAGGGGTGGGAGCAGGTTAGATACGCAGTATTTT.

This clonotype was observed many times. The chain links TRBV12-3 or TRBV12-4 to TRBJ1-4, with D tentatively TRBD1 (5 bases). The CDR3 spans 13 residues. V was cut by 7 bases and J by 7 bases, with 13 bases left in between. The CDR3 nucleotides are TGTGCCAGCACCCTGGGGAGGGGTGAAAAACTGTTTTTT. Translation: CASTLGRGEKLFF.

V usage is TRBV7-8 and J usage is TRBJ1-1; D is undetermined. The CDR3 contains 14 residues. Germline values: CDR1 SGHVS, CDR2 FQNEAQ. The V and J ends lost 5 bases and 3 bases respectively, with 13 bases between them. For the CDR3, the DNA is TGTGCCAGCAGCGAGACCGGGAGGGACACTGAAGCTTTCTTT. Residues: CASSETGRDTEAFF.

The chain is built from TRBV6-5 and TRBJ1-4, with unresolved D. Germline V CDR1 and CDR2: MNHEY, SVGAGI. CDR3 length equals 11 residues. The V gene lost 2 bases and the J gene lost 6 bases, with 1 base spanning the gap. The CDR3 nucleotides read TGTGCCAGCAGTTACGATGAAAAACTGTTTTTT. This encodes CASSYDEKLFF.

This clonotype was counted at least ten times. CDR3 sequence: CASSLDGPYQPQHF. CDR3 DNA: TGTGCCAGCAGCTTAGACGGACCATATCAGCCCCAGCATTTT. The chain couples TRBV11-2 to TRBJ1-5; D remains ambiguous. The CDR3 spans 14 residues. Looked up from germline, CDR1 is SGHAT and CDR2 is FQNNGV. V was trimmed by 0 bases and J by 5 bases, leaving 8 bases between them.

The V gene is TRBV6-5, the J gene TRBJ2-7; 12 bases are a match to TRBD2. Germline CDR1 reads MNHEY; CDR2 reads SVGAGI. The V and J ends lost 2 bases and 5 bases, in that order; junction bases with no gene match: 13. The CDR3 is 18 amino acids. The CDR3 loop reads CASSYRLAGALARHEQYF. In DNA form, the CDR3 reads TGTGCCAGCAGTTACAGACTAGCGGGAGCCTTGGCGCGCCACGAGCAGTACTTC.